This TCR beta chain was retrieved from a study of cytomegalovirus exposure and HLA in healthy donors. As for the study in general: One earlier analysis, a look at 150 million to 200 million T cells, found about 110 million unique TCR beta sequences.

Whole-study findings and limits: More clonal expansion characterized HLA-associated TCR beta chains than equally common others in a later analysis.

The J segment lost 3 bases and the V segment lost 7 bases, leaving 11 bases of the junction unmatched. The CDR3 is made up of 15 amino acids. CDR1 SGHRS and CDR2 YFSETQ come from the germline V gene. In the case of this clone: The antigen is not known.

Both 60 Vbeta primers and 13 Jbeta primers went into the PCR. Assay used: immunoSEQ multiplex PCR; TCRdb lists only in-frame clones, some missing. In the table there are tens of thousands of clones, roughly 80% of which are singletons. V is TRBV5-1 and J is TRBJ2-7, with 9 nucleotides matching TRBD2. This receptor was identified in a woman in her forties or fifties in good health and CMV-seronegative. The sample taken for sequencing was PBMCs. The CDR3 DNA is TGCGCCAGCTGCCCAAGGGCGGGAGGGGACTACGAGCAGTACTTC. This gives the protein CASCPRAGGDYEQYF.